A selection of T cell receptor beta chains follows, all from one sample in a study of blood T cell repertoires in COVID-19. Clones were read by immunoSEQ multiplex PCR, and TCRdb kept only the in-frame ones, dropping some. The sample includes about 120,000 clones, 80% to 90% seen only once; the top ten take about 12%. The sample taken for sequencing was peripheral blood. These receptors came from a human donor in a cohort sampled during active COVID-19. CDR3s include the opening cysteine and the closing phenylalanine or tryptophan. The order of the fields is CDR3 DNA, CDR3 protein, clone size, D gene, J gene, V gene. The D gene is left open where the match is weak. A row's size may be missing; if present it is once, few, many or a size class.

CDR3nt: TGTGCCAGCAGCCCGACAGGGAACTATGGCTACACCTTC; CDR3aa: CASSPTGNYGYTF; abundance: few; d_gene: TRBD1; j_gene: TRBJ1-2; v_gene: TRBV2
CDR3nt: TGTGCCAGCAGCTTAGTGAGTGGCGAGCAGTACTTC; CDR3aa: CASSLVSGEQYF; abundance: few; d_gene: -; j_gene: TRBJ2-7; v_gene: TRBV7-8
CDR3nt: TGTGCCAGCAGCCAAGGACTAGCTCATCCGAACACTGATACGCAGTATTTT; CDR3aa: CASSQGLAHPNTDTQYF; abundance: -; d_gene: TRBD2; j_gene: TRBJ2-3; v_gene: TRBV14
CDR3nt: TGTGCCAGCAGCCAAGACCCCAGACTAGCGGGGGTTTACAATGAGCAGTTCTTC; CDR3aa: CASSQDPRLAGVYNEQFF; abundance: -; d_gene: TRBD2; j_gene: TRBJ2-1; v_gene: TRBV3-1/TRBV3-2
CDR3nt: TGCGCCAGCAGCCAAGAAGCTATTTACGAGCAGTACTTC; CDR3aa: CASSQEAIYEQYF; abundance: -; d_gene: -; j_gene: TRBJ2-7; v_gene: TRBV4-1
CDR3nt: TGTGCCAGCAGCTTGCGGCCAGGGCGATCGTTTAACTATGGCTACACCTTC; CDR3aa: CASSLRPGRSFNYGYTF; abundance: -; d_gene: -; j_gene: TRBJ1-2; v_gene: TRBV5-4
CDR3nt: TGTGCCAGCTCCCCGCAAGGGACAGGGGGAAACTATGGCTACACCTTC; CDR3aa: CASSPQGTGGNYGYTF; abundance: -; d_gene: TRBD1; j_gene: TRBJ1-2; v_gene: TRBV18
CDR3nt: TGTGCCAGCAGGGAGAGGGGGCCGGAATCCTACGAGCAGTACTTC; CDR3aa: CASRERGPESYEQYF; abundance: once; d_gene: TRBD1; j_gene: TRBJ2-7; v_gene: TRBV2
CDR3nt: TGTGCCATCAGCGGGACTAGCGGGGGCGACAATGAGCAGTTCTTC; CDR3aa: CAISGTSGGDNEQFF; abundance: -; d_gene: TRBD2; j_gene: TRBJ2-1; v_gene: TRBV10-3
CDR3nt: TGTGCCAGCAGCCCCGTGAGTAGCGGGGCAGAGACCCAGTACTTC; CDR3aa: CASSPVSSGAETQYF; abundance: -; d_gene: TRBD2; j_gene: TRBJ2-5; v_gene: TRBV28
CDR3nt: TGTGCCAGCAGCGTAGCTGGCGGAGCTCCGGGGACCGGGGAGCTGTTTTTT; CDR3aa: CASSVAGGAPGTGELFF; abundance: -; d_gene: -; j_gene: TRBJ2-2; v_gene: TRBV9
CDR3nt: TGTGCCACCAGCAGGCCAGGGACAGATACGCAGTATTTT; CDR3aa: CATSRPGTDTQYF; abundance: -; d_gene: -; j_gene: TRBJ2-3; v_gene: TRBV15
CDR3nt: TGTGCCAGCAGCTTAGACTCGGGACAGGGAACTGAAGCTTTCTTT; CDR3aa: CASSLDSGQGTEAFF; abundance: few; d_gene: TRBD1; j_gene: TRBJ1-1; v_gene: TRBV7-9
CDR3nt: TGTGCCAGCAGACCGGACTCCTCTGGAAACACCATATATTTT; CDR3aa: CASRPDSSGNTIYF; abundance: -; d_gene: -; j_gene: TRBJ1-3; v_gene: TRBV28
CDR3nt: TGTGCCAGCAGCTGGGGGGAGAGGAACACTGAAGCTTTCTTT; CDR3aa: CASSWGERNTEAFF; abundance: few; d_gene: -; j_gene: TRBJ1-1; v_gene: TRBV5-5
CDR3nt: TGTGCCAGCAGCTTAAATGGGGGGGGGCCCCTTTACAATGAGCAGTTCTTC; CDR3aa: CASSLNGGGPLYNEQFF; abundance: -; d_gene: -; j_gene: TRBJ2-1; v_gene: TRBV7-2
CDR3nt: TGTGCCACCACCTACTCCGGGACACAAACCAATCAGCCCCAGCATTTT; CDR3aa: CATTYSGTQTNQPQHF; abundance: -; d_gene: -; j_gene: TRBJ1-5; v_gene: TRBV19
CDR3nt: TGTGCCAGCAGTTACCTCTCAGACAGGGGAAGGGGCTACACCTTC; CDR3aa: CASSYLSDRGRGYTF; abundance: -; d_gene: TRBD1; j_gene: TRBJ1-2; v_gene: TRBV6-5
CDR3nt: TGTGCCAGCAGTGAGTTAGCGCCAGATACGCAGTATTTT; CDR3aa: CASSELAPDTQYF; abundance: -; d_gene: -; j_gene: TRBJ2-3; v_gene: TRBV25-1
CDR3nt: TGTGCCACCAGTGATTCCCCCGGACAGGGGACTGTCTATGGCTACACCTTC; CDR3aa: CATSDSPGQGTVYGYTF; abundance: once; d_gene: TRBD1; j_gene: TRBJ1-2; v_gene: TRBV24-1
CDR3nt: TGTGCCAGCTCGCTGGGACAGGGGAAGTTTGAGACCCAGTACTTC; CDR3aa: CASSLGQGKFETQYF; abundance: -; d_gene: TRBD1; j_gene: TRBJ2-5; v_gene: TRBV18
CDR3nt: TGTGCCAGCAGAGGACAGGGGTCGAGAGCTTTCTTT; CDR3aa: CASRGQGSRAFF; abundance: once; d_gene: TRBD1; j_gene: TRBJ1-1; v_gene: TRBV6-5
CDR3nt: TGTGCCAGCAGCCTACAGGGAATCTCCTACAATGAGCAGTTCTTC; CDR3aa: CASSLQGISYNEQFF; abundance: once; d_gene: -; j_gene: TRBJ2-1; v_gene: TRBV7-9
CDR3nt: TGTGCCAGCAGCTTTGGACTAGCCGTGGGAGATGGGACCCAGTACTTC; CDR3aa: CASSFGLAVGDGTQYF; abundance: -; d_gene: TRBD2; j_gene: TRBJ2-5; v_gene: TRBV7-2
CDR3nt: TGTGCCAGCAGTCCCTTTTTATATGGGACAGGGAATGAGCAGTTCTTC; CDR3aa: CASSPFLYGTGNEQFF; abundance: -; d_gene: TRBD1; j_gene: TRBJ2-1; v_gene: TRBV27
CDR3nt: TGTGCCAGCAGCTTCCGGGACACGGGTTACGAGCAGTACTTC; CDR3aa: CASSFRDTGYEQYF; abundance: -; d_gene: -; j_gene: TRBJ2-7; v_gene: TRBV5-6
CDR3nt: TGTGCCAGCAGCTTAGGGCAAGAGGCGGCCCGTGGAGAGACCCAGTACTTC; CDR3aa: CASSLGQEAARGETQYF; abundance: -; d_gene: -; j_gene: TRBJ2-5; v_gene: TRBV11-2
CDR3nt: TGTGCCTGGAGGCTGTACGGCAGGGCGAACGACTCCTATAATTCACCCCTCCACTTT; CDR3aa: CAWRLYGRANDSYNSPLHF; abundance: -; d_gene: -; j_gene: TRBJ1-6; v_gene: TRBV30
CDR3nt: TGTGCCAGCAGCCAATGGAGGGGAGGTCACCAAGAGACCCAGTACTTC; CDR3aa: CASSQWRGGHQETQYF; abundance: -; d_gene: -; j_gene: TRBJ2-5; v_gene: TRBV7-9
CDR3nt: TGTGCCAGCAGACCAGATAATTCACCCCTCCACTTT; CDR3aa: CASRPDNSPLHF; abundance: -; d_gene: -; j_gene: TRBJ1-6; v_gene: TRBV27
CDR3nt: TGTGCCAGCTCACTTGGACAGGGGGCCTTCTATGGCTACACCTTC; CDR3aa: CASSLGQGAFYGYTF; abundance: -; d_gene: TRBD1; j_gene: TRBJ1-2; v_gene: TRBV18
CDR3nt: TGTGCCAGCAGTTTCACCTCACAGTTAACTGAAGCTTTCTTT; CDR3aa: CASSFTSQLTEAFF; abundance: -; d_gene: -; j_gene: TRBJ1-1; v_gene: TRBV28
CDR3nt: TGCGCCAGCAGGATGAGACAGGGGGCTGAAGCTTTCTTT; CDR3aa: CASRMRQGAEAFF; abundance: -; d_gene: TRBD1; j_gene: TRBJ1-1; v_gene: TRBV5-1
CDR3nt: TGTGCCAGCAGCTCTAAGAGTTATGGGGGGGGACATTACGAGCAGTACTTC; CDR3aa: CASSSKSYGGGHYEQYF; abundance: -; d_gene: -; j_gene: TRBJ2-7; v_gene: TRBV5-4
CDR3nt: TGTGCCACCAGCAGAGAGAGGACAGGCCAAGAGACCCAGTACTTC; CDR3aa: CATSRERTGQETQYF; abundance: -; d_gene: TRBD1; j_gene: TRBJ2-5; v_gene: TRBV15
CDR3nt: TGTGCCAGCTGCCCGGGGGATCAAGAGACCCAGTACTTC; CDR3aa: CASCPGDQETQYF; abundance: -; d_gene: -; j_gene: TRBJ2-5; v_gene: TRBV13
CDR3nt: TGTGCCACCAGCCCCGAGGGGGGGCTTAATTCACCCCTCCACTTT; CDR3aa: CATSPEGGLNSPLHF; abundance: -; d_gene: -; j_gene: TRBJ1-6; v_gene: TRBV15
CDR3nt: TGCGCCAGCAGCTTGGGTAGACAGGGGGTGATGGAGACCCAGTACTTC; CDR3aa: CASSLGRQGVMETQYF; abundance: few; d_gene: TRBD1; j_gene: TRBJ2-5; v_gene: TRBV5-1
CDR3nt: TGTGCCAGCAGCTTAGAGTCAGGGGCCCCCTCTGGAAACACCATATATTTT; CDR3aa: CASSLESGAPSGNTIYF; abundance: -; d_gene: -; j_gene: TRBJ1-3; v_gene: TRBV7-9
CDR3nt: TGCGCCAGCAGCCTCGGAGGACTCTCAAATGAAAAACTGTTTTTT; CDR3aa: CASSLGGLSNEKLFF; abundance: -; d_gene: -; j_gene: TRBJ1-4; v_gene: TRBV5-1
CDR3nt: TGCGCCAGCAGCTTGGCACCTGCAGGGGGCCAAGAGACCCAGTACTTC; CDR3aa: CASSLAPAGGQETQYF; abundance: once; d_gene: TRBD1; j_gene: TRBJ2-5; v_gene: TRBV5-1
CDR3nt: TGTGCCAGTAGTATTCTGGGGACAGGCAATCAGCCCCAGCATTTT; CDR3aa: CASSILGTGNQPQHF; abundance: -; d_gene: TRBD1; j_gene: TRBJ1-5; v_gene: TRBV19
CDR3nt: TGCGCCAGCAGCCGAGGACAGGGAGGGTCTCACTCTGGGGCCAACGTCCTGACTTTC; CDR3aa: CASSRGQGGSHSGANVLTF; abundance: once; d_gene: -; j_gene: TRBJ2-6; v_gene: TRBV5-1
CDR3nt: TGTGCCAGCAGCCGACAAGAAAATGAAAAACTGTTTTTT; CDR3aa: CASSRQENEKLFF; abundance: -; d_gene: -; j_gene: TRBJ1-4; v_gene: TRBV3-1/TRBV3-2
CDR3nt: TGTGCCAGCAGTGAGGGACAGGGGATCAACGAGCAGTACTTC; CDR3aa: CASSEGQGINEQYF; abundance: -; d_gene: TRBD1; j_gene: TRBJ2-7; v_gene: TRBV7-9
CDR3nt: TGTGCCAGCAGTTCCCAACCCCCTAGCGGGGGGGCCCTTCATACGCAGTATTTT; CDR3aa: CASSSQPPSGGALHTQYF; abundance: -; d_gene: TRBD2; j_gene: TRBJ2-3; v_gene: TRBV2
CDR3nt: TGCGCCAGCAGTGAGGGTCAGGGGGACGAGACCCAGTACTTC; CDR3aa: CASSEGQGDETQYF; abundance: -; d_gene: TRBD1; j_gene: TRBJ2-5; v_gene: TRBV10-1
CDR3nt: TGTGCCAGTAGCATCAGGTTCGGGACTCCTAATACCTACGAGCAGTACTTC; CDR3aa: CASSIRFGTPNTYEQYF; abundance: -; d_gene: -; j_gene: TRBJ2-7; v_gene: TRBV19
CDR3nt: TGTGCCAGCACCAGCGGGGGGACAGATACGCAGTATTTT; CDR3aa: CASTSGGTDTQYF; abundance: -; d_gene: TRBD2; j_gene: TRBJ2-3; v_gene: TRBV6-5
CDR3nt: TGCAGTGCTAGCTGGAACACTGAAGCTTTCTTT; CDR3aa: CSASWNTEAFF; abundance: -; d_gene: -; j_gene: TRBJ1-1; v_gene: TRBV20-1
CDR3nt: TGTGCCAGCAGCGTCCCGGGACAGGGGGACACCGGGGAGCTGTTTTTT; CDR3aa: CASSVPGQGDTGELFF; abundance: few; d_gene: TRBD1; j_gene: TRBJ2-2; v_gene: TRBV9
CDR3nt: TGTGCCAGCAGCCAGGGGGCCTGGAATTCACCCCTCCACTTT; CDR3aa: CASSQGAWNSPLHF; abundance: -; d_gene: -; j_gene: TRBJ1-6; v_gene: TRBV3-1/TRBV3-2
CDR3nt: TGTGCCAGCAGTTTACCACAGCCCCAGCATTTT; CDR3aa: CASSLPQPQHF; abundance: -; d_gene: -; j_gene: TRBJ1-5; v_gene: TRBV28
CDR3nt: TGCGCCAGCAGCCAAGAAAGGAGGGCTAACTATGGCTACACCTTC; CDR3aa: CASSQERRANYGYTF; abundance: -; d_gene: -; j_gene: TRBJ1-2; v_gene: TRBV4-3
CDR3nt: TGTGCCAGCAGCTCCGGGACTAGCGCCTCAAACACCGGGGAGCTGTTTTTT; CDR3aa: CASSSGTSASNTGELFF; abundance: -; d_gene: TRBD2; j_gene: TRBJ2-2; v_gene: TRBV3-1/TRBV3-2